The 17 T cell receptor beta chains given below trace back to one sample, sequenced in a study of cytomegalovirus exposure and HLA in healthy donors. The primer mix had 60 Vbeta and 13 Jbeta primers. The data were produced by immunoSEQ multiplex PCR, yet TCRdb's version contains in-frame clones alone and is incomplete. The table shows around 80,000 clones, with around 68% occurring only once. What was sequenced was PBMCs. The receptors originated from a man aged 40-50 years in good health and CMV-seropositive.

The gene calls are TRBV25-1 and TRBJ2-1; 8 bases agree with TRBD1. V gave up 6 bases and J gave up 8 bases; unmatched junction bases: 6. This CDR3 is 13 amino acids long. Germline V lookup: CDR1 MGHDK, CDR2 SYGVNS. The CDR3 here is CASRDREVDEQFF. The CDR3 region has the DNA TGTGCCAGCAGGGACAGGGAGGTCGATGAGCAGTTCTTC.

The CDR3 DNA reads TGTGCCAGCAGCGTAGGAGGGGGACCCTATAATTCACCCCTCCACTTT. Translating gives CASSVGGGPYNSPLHF. This chain uses TRBV9 with TRBJ1-6; tentative D call: TRBD1 (6 bases). V lost 0 bases to trimming and J lost 2 bases, with 9 bases between them. Germline V gives CDR1 SGDLS, CDR2 YYNGEE. The CDR3 extends over 16 amino acids.

A word on this clone: A junction end diverges from the germline sequence, so it may reflect a read error. The chain joins TRBV4-3 to TRBJ2-6; 7 bases fit TRBD1. CDR1 is LGHNA and CDR2 is YSLEER in the germline V gene. This CDR3 has 21 amino acids. The CDR3 DNA sequence: TGCGCCAGCAGCCAAGAAACGAGTAGGGACAGTTACCTTTCTGGGGCCAACGTCCCGACTTTC. This encodes CASSQETSRDSYLSGANVPTF.

This clone came up once. This rearrangement joins TRBV7-2 to TRBJ2-7, with 10 bases aligning to TRBD1. V lost 6 bases and J lost 2; bases outside the gene matches: 7. There are 15 residues in the CDR3. CDR1 is SGHTA, CDR2 FQGNSA, per germline. CDR3 DNA: TGTGCCAGCAGGGCGGCCGGGACAGGGGCCTACGAGCAGTACTTC. Encoded protein: CASRAAGTGAYEQYF.

The rearrangement uses TRBV6-1 and TRBJ1-1; 9 nucleotides line up with TRBD1. After removal of 3 bases from V and 5 bases from J, the junction contained 19 bases not matched to a gene. Germline CDR1 MNHNS, CDR2 SASEGT. This CDR3 region has 19 residues. CDR3 DNA: TGTGCCAGCAGTGAGGGTCTTAGGGGACAGGGTTTACGAGGGACTGAAGCTTTCTTT. The encoded protein is CASSEGLRGQGLRGTEAFF.

The chain employs TRBV7-9 and TRBJ2-7, with TRBD2 identical over 16 bases. The CDR3 covers 19 residues. Trimming removed 4 bases from V and 3 bases from J; junction bases left unmatched: 12. CDR1 and CDR2 from the germline V gene are SEHNR and FQNEAQ (reference sequence). CDR3 bases: TGTGCCAGCAGCTGGCCGGGACTAGCGGGGGGGGAAGGGAACTACGAGCAGTACTTC. Its protein is CASSWPGLAGGEGNYEQYF.

The chain joins TRBV7-9 to TRBJ2-7, with 8 bases matching TRBD1. The germline V gene encodes CDR1 SEHNR and CDR2 FQNEAQ (reference sequence). The CDR3 sequence is 15 residues long. With 5 bases clipped from V and 1 base from J, the junction kept 7 bases outside the gene matches. DNA of the CDR3: TGTGCCAGCAGCGGATGGACAGGGTTATCCTACGAGCAGTACTTC. Amino acids: CASSGWTGLSYEQYF.

The V and J genes are TRBV6-5 and TRBJ1-1; tentatively, D is TRBD1 (6 bases). V was pared by 7 bases and J by 5 bases, with 17 bases between. CDR3 length: 14 residues. Germline V CDR1 and CDR2: MNHEY, SVGAGI. Here the CDR3 reads CASTSTTGMTEAFF. The CDR3 nucleotides read TGTGCCAGCACCTCGACTACAGGGATGACTGAAGCTTTCTTT.

The genes are TRBV29-1 and TRBJ2-7, with 9 bases identical to TRBD1. Losses at the gene ends were 7 bases for V and 4 bases for J; bases not matched to a gene: 5. Germline loops: CDR1 SQVTM, CDR2 ANQGSEA. This CDR3 is built from 12 residues. The CDR3 here is CSAGQGRYEQYF. CDR3 nucleotide sequence: TGCAGCGCTGGACAGGGGAGGTACGAGCAGTACTTC.

In this sample, this clone turned up a few times. The chain links TRBV2 to TRBJ1-5; 8 positions match TRBD1. The CDR3 length is 13 residues. The germline CDR1 and CDR2 sequences are SNHLY and FYNNEI. The trim removed 6 bases at V and 7 bases at J, leaving 5 bases unmatched. This chain's CDR3 is CASSQGARQPQHF. The CDR3 DNA follows: TGTGCCAGCAGCCAGGGGGCCAGGCAGCCCCAGCATTTT.

V and J are TRBV2 and TRBJ1-6; the match to TRBD1 covers 7 bases. This CDR3 comprises 15 residues. The V segment lost 4 bases and the J segment 8 bases; nucleotides outside the gene matches: 8. Germline CDR1 is SNHLY and CDR2 is FYNNEI. CDR3 DNA: TGTGCCAGCAGTGTGCCAGACAGGGCGGATTCACCCCTCCACTTT. Protein: CASSVPDRADSPLHF.

J is TRBJ2-1 and V is TRBV7-2; 9 nucleotides align to TRBD2. Per the germline V gene, CDR1 is SGHTA and CDR2 is FQGNSA. With 0 bases clipped from V and 6 bases from J, the junction kept 6 bases outside the gene matches. CDR3 length equals 16 residues. Written as DNA, the CDR3 is TGTGCCAGCAGCTTAGCGCGGCTAGCGGGGACCAATGAGCAGTTCTTC. It translates to CASSLARLAGTNEQFF.

This clone appeared a single time. This chain connects TRBV15 to TRBJ1-2; no definite D call. CDR3 length equals 14 residues. CDR1 is LNHNV and CDR2 is YYDKDF in the germline V gene (reference sequence). Trimming took 0 bases from V and 6 from J, leaving 11 bases between them. The CDR3 loop is CATSRENGLNGYTF. CDR3 nucleotide sequence: TGTGCCACCAGCAGAGAGAATGGACTCAATGGCTACACCTTC.

In this sample, this clone turned up a few times. The CDR3 reads CASSETSGTELYNEQFF. The CDR3 DNA reads TGTGCCAGCAGCGAGACTAGCGGGACGGAACTTTACAATGAGCAGTTCTTC. The chain employs TRBV2 and TRBJ2-1, with TRBD2 matching over 11 bases. CDR3 length equals 17 residues. Germline CDR1 SNHLY, CDR2 FYNNEI. Germline trimming cut 6 bases from V and 4 bases from J; bases unmatched to any gene: 11.

The CDR3 loop is CASSEAGGVNTEAFF. The CDR3 bases are TGTGCCAGCAGTGAAGCGGGGGGGGTTAACACTGAAGCTTTCTTT. This rearrangement joins TRBV6-1 to TRBJ1-1; the D gene is possibly TRBD1 (5 bases). V was cut by 0 bases and J by 2 bases, with 10 bases left in between. The CDR3 covers 15 residues. Per the germline V gene, CDR1 is MNHNS and CDR2 is SASEGT.

The chain has TRBV5-1 and TRBJ2-1; D is possibly TRBD1 (6 bases). From germline, CDR1 is SGHRS and CDR2 YFSETQ. The CDR3 contains 16 residues. The V and J ends lost 5 bases and 1 base respectively, with 16 bases between them. The CDR3 DNA is TGCGCCAGCAGATTAAACCAGGGGCCTTCCTACAATGAGCAGTTCTTC. Its translation: CASRLNQGPSYNEQFF.

This clone is medium-sized within its sample. V and J are TRBV4-2 and TRBJ1-1; tentative D call: TRBD1 (5 bases). The germline gives CDR1 LGHNA, CDR2 YNFKEQ. The CDR3 is 13 amino acids. V shed 4 bases and J shed 6 bases, with 12 bases lying between them. CDR3 amino acids: CASSPLQDAEAFF. The CDR3 DNA is TGTGCCAGCAGCCCTCTACAGGACGCTGAAGCTTTCTTT.